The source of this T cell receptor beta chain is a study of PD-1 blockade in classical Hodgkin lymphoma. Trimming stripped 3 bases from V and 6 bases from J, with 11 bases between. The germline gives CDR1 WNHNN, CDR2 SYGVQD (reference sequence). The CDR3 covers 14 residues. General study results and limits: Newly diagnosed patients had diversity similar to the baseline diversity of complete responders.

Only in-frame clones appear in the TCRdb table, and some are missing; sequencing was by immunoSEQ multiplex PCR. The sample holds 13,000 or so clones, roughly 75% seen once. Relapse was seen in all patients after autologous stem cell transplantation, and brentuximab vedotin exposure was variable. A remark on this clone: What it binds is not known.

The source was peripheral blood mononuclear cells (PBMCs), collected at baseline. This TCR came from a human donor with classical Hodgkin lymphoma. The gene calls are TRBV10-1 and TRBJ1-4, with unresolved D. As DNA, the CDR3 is TGCGCCAGCAGTGAATCTCGGGATGATGAAAAACTGTTTTTT. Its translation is CASSESRDDEKLFF.